This TCR beta chain is from a study of blood T cell repertoires in COVID-19. Study-level background: Spain, Italy and the United States supplied samples that represented acute and convalescent COVID-19.

Original handling: Nucleated cell counts were estimated from reference gene primer amplification. Method: immunoSEQ multiplex PCR; TCRdb's copy keeps in-frame clones and lacks some. Clonal size and the V and J genes are those of that table, whereas D and trimming came from the DNA. This sample has around 20,000 clones, with approximately 93% found just once. The source of this sequence is a woman between 50 and 59 years old with active COVID-19. The specimen sequenced was peripheral blood.

The CDR3, as DNA: TGTGCCTGGAGTGTACCGGGGGGGAGGGCCAGAACAGATACGCAGTATTTT. Its translation is CAWSVPGGRARTDTQYF. The chain joins TRBV30 to TRBJ2-3, with 8 bases identical to TRBD2. Germline V gives CDR1 GTSNPN, CDR2 SVGIG (reference sequence). The length of the CDR3 is 17 residues. Germline trimming cut 0 bases from V and 3 bases from J; bases unmatched to any gene: 11.